Below, 25 T cell receptor beta chains from the same sample are listed, as sequenced in a study of regulatory T cells in long-lasting Graves disease (TCRdb year 2021). The library was obtained by multiplex PCR. TCRdb lists the instrument as Illumina HiSeq 4000. iRepertoire HTBI primers and Arm-PCR amplification of CDR3 regions were used to construct TCR beta libraries. In-frame beta chains were kept once TCRdb had trimmed the public reads at Q25 with fastp and called clones with MiXCR. Identical CDR3 protein sequences are pooled into one entry, listed with their most common genes and DNA. For this sample the table gives roughly 350,000 distinct CDR3 sequences, of which 15% to 20% were detected only once. The ten biggest clones cover 20% of the sample. The time point label, read with the paper, signifies: newly diagnosed GD, antithyroid drugs for less than 3 months. For both TCR sequencing and RNA sequencing, RNA was extracted from PBMCs in TRIzol.

These same records also appear under a second study, on T cells in Graves' hyperthyroidism and ophthalmopathy.

This sample comprised peripheral blood mononuclear cells (PBMCs), obtained at new diagnosis, from a patient treated with antithyroid drugs. The receptors originated from a woman aged 18-35 years with Graves disease. Donor details come from another sample of the same person, matched by shared clones.

On this clonotype: The junction does not match germline at one end; this may be a read error. The V and J genes are TRBV28 and TRBJ2-7; 11 bases line up with TRBD1. In germline, CDR1 is MDHEN, CDR2 SYDVKM. The CDR3 contains 15 residues. CDR3 coding DNA: TGTGCCAGCAGTTTATGGGACAGGGGGCCCTACGAGCGGTACTTC. It encodes CASSLWDRGPYERYF.

This clonotype was counted between two and nine times. The chain has TRBV5-1 and TRBJ2-5, with D hard to call. V gave up 4 bases and J gave up 4 bases, with 2 bases separating them. The germline V gene has CDR1 SGHRS and CDR2 YFSETQ. CDR3 size: 10 residues. The CDR3 is CASSPETQYF. CDR3 nucleotide sequence: TGCGCCAGCAGCCCAGAGACCCAGTACTTC.

This clonotype has more than one count but fewer than ten. The chain is built from TRBV5-4 and TRBJ2-5; 8 bases map to TRBD2. Trimming took 1 base from V and 3 from J; bases not matched to a gene: 17. Per germline, CDR1 SGHNT and CDR2 YYREEE (reference sequence). The CDR3 spans 19 residues. The CDR3 region is CASSLMLGRGGPGEETQYF. CDR3 DNA: TGTGCCAGCAGCTTGATGCTAGGTCGGGGGGGGCCGGGTGAAGAGACCCAGTACTTC.

Only a few counts were recorded for this clonotype. The chain links TRBV9 to TRBJ1-6, with TRBD1 matching 8 bases. V shed 5 bases and J 5 bases; nucleotides not matched to a gene: 3. The CDR3 covers 14 residues. Per the germline V gene, CDR1 is SGDLS and CDR2 is YYNGEE. CDR3 protein: CASSQDRDNSPLHF. The DNA for the CDR3 is TGTGCCAGCAGTCAGGACAGGGATAATTCACCCCTCCACTTT.

This clonotype was recorded at least ten times. The chain combines TRBV2 with TRBJ2-1; tentative D call: TRBD2 (6 bases). The germline V gene encodes CDR1 SNHLY and CDR2 FYNNEI. V was cut by 2 bases and J by 8 bases, with 10 bases left in between. The CDR3 is made up of 13 amino acids. The CDR3 protein is CASSEREPDEQFF. CDR3 in DNA: TGTGCCAGCAGTGAACGGGAGCCCGATGAGCAGTTCTTC.

A remark on this clonotype: This may be a read error: a much more frequent sequence differs by one nucleotide. The V and J genes are TRBV6-2 or TRBV6-3 and TRBJ2-5, with D possibly matching TRBD1 (6 bases). This CDR3 is built from 14 residues. V was cut by 7 bases and J by 6 bases, with 18 bases left in between. Germline V gene lookup returns CDR1 MNHEY and CDR2 SVGEGT. For the CDR3, the DNA is TGTGCCAGCACCCCACAGGGCCGGCCGCAGACCCAGTACTTC. Translating gives CASTPQGRPQTQYF.

In its sample, this clonotype was seen many times. The chain employs TRBV28 and TRBJ2-5; maybe TRBD2 (7 bases). Trimming left V 7 bases short and J 4 bases short, with 13 bases between. CDR1 and CDR2 (germline): MDHEN, SYDVKM. CDR3 length: 13 residues. CDR3 residues: CASNFGGLETQYF. The CDR3 DNA reads as TGTGCCAGCAACTTCGGGGGGCTAGAGACCCAGTACTTC.

Many counts were recorded for this clonotype. The chain uses TRBV20-1 and TRBJ2-7, with D unresolved. V gave up 3 bases and J gave up 3 bases, with 9 bases separating them. The CDR3 extends over 12 amino acids. The germline V gene has CDR1 DFQATT and CDR2 SNEGSKA (reference sequence). CDR3 sequence: CSASVRDYEQYF. CDR3 in DNA: TGCAGTGCTAGTGTTCGCGACTACGAGCAGTACTTC.

Details on this clonotype: A much larger clone sits a single nucleotide away, making a read error possible. This rearrangement joins TRBV9 to TRBJ2-3; tentatively, D is TRBD1 (5 bases). The J call may be faulty, since TRBJ1-5 better matches the DNA end. CDR1 SGDLS and CDR2 YYNGEE come from the germline V gene. CDR3 length: 15 residues. In nucleotides, the CDR3 is TGTGCCAGCAGCGTTGTAGCGGGACCCACAGATACGCAGCATTTT. Encoded protein: CASSVVAGPTDTQHF.

This clonotype was observed at least ten times. For the CDR3, the DNA is TGTGCCAGCTCATCACAGGGGGCGCAGACAGATACGCAGTATTTT. This translates into CASSSQGAQTDTQYF. The chain links TRBV18 to TRBJ2-3; 9 nucleotides line up with TRBD1. Per the germline V gene, CDR1 is KGHSH and CDR2 is LQKENI. The CDR3 length is 15 residues. V lost 5 bases and J lost 3; bases outside the gene matches: 6.

This clonotype showed up just a few times. A read error may produce the germline difference seen at one junction end. The gene calls are TRBV29-1 and TRBJ2-1, with 9 bases that match TRBD1. Per the germline V gene, CDR1 is SQVTM and CDR2 is ANQGSEA. The CDR3 extends over 14 amino acids. The CDR3, as DNA: TGCAGCGTGGAAGACAGGGGGACCTACAATGAGCAGTTCTTC. Protein sequence: CSVEDRGTYNEQFF.

This clonotype was seen repeatedly, ten times or more. CDR3 coding DNA: TGTGCCAGCAGCGCCCCACGGGGGAGGAATTCACCCCTCCACTTT. The encoded protein is CASSAPRGRNSPLHF. The rearrangement uses TRBV2 and TRBJ1-6, with TRBD1 as a possible D gene (5 bases). The germline V gene has CDR1 SNHLY and CDR2 FYNNEI. The CDR3 totals 15 residues. Trimming stripped 6 bases from V and 7 bases from J, with 16 bases between.

This clonotype has a count of ten or more. This chain links TRBV24-1 with TRBJ2-1; 9 bases match TRBD2. V was pared by 3 bases and J by 4 bases, with 6 bases of the junction left unmatched. CDR3 length: 16 amino acids. CDR1 and CDR2 (germline): KGHDR, SFDVKD. In nucleotides, the CDR3 is TGTGCCACCAGTGATGCTAGCGGGAACGATTACAATGAGCAGTTCTTC. It codes for CATSDASGNDYNEQFF.

This clonotype was counted a few times. V usage is TRBV10-2 and J usage is TRBJ1-5; 9 nucleotides agree with TRBD1. Trimming took 8 bases from V and 6 from J; bases not matched to a gene: 5. The CDR3 runs 13 residues. Germline V gives CDR1 WSHSY, CDR2 SAAADI. CDR3 in amino acids: CASGDREAQPQHF. DNA for the CDR3: TGCGCCAGCGGGGACAGGGAGGCTCAGCCCCAGCATTTT.

Ten or more counts support this clonotype. The gene calls are TRBV3-1 and TRBJ2-1; 7 bases align to TRBD2. Looked up from germline, CDR1 is LGHDT and CDR2 is YNNKEL (reference sequence). This CDR3 region has 16 residues. J was trimmed by 4 bases and V by 3 bases; bases with no gene match: 9. In DNA, the CDR3 is TGTGCCAGCAGCCAGGGGACGGGAGGCGGATACAATGAGCAGTTCTTC. Translated: CASSQGTGGGYNEQFF.

This clonotype came up many times. The V gene is TRBV20-1, the J gene TRBJ2-1; 10 nucleotides align to TRBD2. V lost 2 bases to trimming and J lost 11 bases; unmatched junction nucleotides: 18. CDR1 and CDR2 from the germline V gene are DFQATT and SNEGSKA (reference sequence). The CDR3 contains 17 residues. The CDR3 DNA reads as TGCAGTGCTAGAAAGCCAGCGGGAGGGCCAGGGGAAAATCAGCAGTTCTTC. It specifies CSARKPAGGPGENQQFF.

With regard to this clonotype: Given a much more abundant clone one base away, this may be a read error. The V and J genes are TRBV12-3 or TRBV12-4 and TRBJ2-7; possible D gene TRBD2, 6 bases. V was clipped by 5 bases and J by 7 bases, with 15 bases between them. There are 13 residues in the CDR3. The chain's CDR3 is CASSTGTGREQYF. CDR3 DNA: TGTGCCAGCAGTACCGGGACTGGCAGAGAGCAGTACTTC.

This clonotype was observed many times. This chain connects TRBV27 to TRBJ2-3; D gene unclear. The CDR3 consists of 13 residues. The germline V gene encodes CDR1 MNHEY and CDR2 SMNVEV (reference sequence). V was trimmed by 6 bases and J by 4 bases, leaving 11 bases between them. The CDR3 protein is CASSLGAADTQYF. CDR3 DNA sequence: TGTGCCAGCAGCTTAGGTGCCGCAGATACGCAGTATTTT.

This clonotype appeared many times. CDR3 DNA: TGTGCCAGCAGAACACTAGCTGATGAGCAGTTCTTC. Protein sequence: CASRTLADEQFF. This chain links TRBV11-2 with TRBJ2-1; D might be TRBD2 (6 bases). Germline loops: CDR1 SGHAT, CDR2 FQNNGV. Between the trimmed V and J ends, which lost 6 bases and 8 bases, there was a span of 11 bases. The CDR3 has 12 amino acids.

This clonotype has more than one count but fewer than ten. The chain uses TRBV20-1 and TRBJ1-2; TRBD1 is a possible D gene (5 bases). Germline assignment: CDR1 DFQATT and CDR2 SNEGSKA (reference sequence). V was trimmed by 6 bases and J by 4 bases, leaving 15 bases between them. The CDR3 runs 13 residues. The CDR3 DNA is TGCAGTGCCGGCCGAACAGGTTTCTATGGCTACACCTTC. Translated: CSAGRTGFYGYTF.

This clonotype showed up many times. The gene calls are TRBV20-1 and TRBJ2-7; 7 bases match TRBD2. Germline CDR1 DFQATT, CDR2 SNEGSKA (reference sequence). J was trimmed by 6 bases and V by 5 bases; bases with no gene match: 4. The CDR3 runs 11 residues. Here the CDR3 DNA reads TGCAGTGCTCTGAGCGGGGCCGAGCAGTACTTC. Translation gives CSALSGAEQYF.

This clonotype has ten or more counts. The genes are TRBV10-3 and TRBJ2-2; D possibly corresponds to TRBD1 (5 bases). Germline assignment: CDR1 ENHRY and CDR2 SYGVKD. This CDR3 region has 16 residues. V gave up 2 bases and J gave up 4 bases, with 14 bases separating them. The CDR3 bases are TGTGCCATCAGTGAGCGAGGACACCCGGGCACCGGGGAGCTGTTTTTT. The encoded protein is CAISERGHPGTGELFF.

There are many counts of this clonotype. This sequence joins TRBV28 and TRBJ2-1, with TRBD1 matching over 7 bases. V lost 4 bases to trimming and J lost 0 bases; unmatched junction nucleotides: 9. This CDR3 region has 17 residues. Germline-derived CDR1 and CDR2 are MDHEN and SYDVKM. The CDR3 spells CASSSLTGASSYNEQFF. The CDR3 DNA sequence: TGTGCCAGCAGTTCCCTTACAGGGGCGAGCTCCTACAATGAGCAGTTCTTC. Combining the CDR3 with reference TRBV28 and TRBJ2-1 gives the whole variable domain DVKVTQSSRYLVKRTGEKVFLECVQDMDHENMFWYRQDPGLGLRLIYFSYDVKMKEKGDIPEGYSVSREKKERFSLILESASTNQTSMYLCASSSLTGASSYNEQFFGPGTRLTVL.

In DNA, the CDR3 is TGCGCCAGCAGCCAAGACAACAGGGTGGATGGCTACACCTTC. Translating it yields CASSQDNRVDGYTF. The rearrangement uses TRBV4-1 and TRBJ1-2, with D perhaps TRBD1 (6 bases). V lost 0 bases and J 6 bases, leaving 11 bases between the germline ends. Germline CDR1 reads MGHRA; CDR2 reads YSYEKL. This CDR3 comprises 14 residues.

This clonotype was seen many times. The rearrangement uses TRBV6-1 and TRBJ2-2, with 9 bases that match TRBD1. The V and J ends lost 7 bases and 6 bases, in that order; junction bases with no gene match: 12. Germline V gives CDR1 MNHNS, CDR2 SASEGT. CDR3 length: 16 residues. CDR3 sequence: CASTPQTGGKAGELFF. CDR3 bases: TGTGCCAGCACCCCTCAAACAGGGGGCAAGGCCGGGGAGCTGTTTTTT.